This T cell receptor beta chain came from a study of blood T cells in healthy people across ages. Study information: Template switching recovered approximately one barcoded beta molecule for every two T cells. Study outcomes and limitations: Strong correlation was found linking TCR beta diversity to naive T cell percentage.

As concerns this clonotype: What it recognizes is unknown.

Primers used in a second PCR of roughly 6 to 12 cycles were a sample-barcoded 5' primer and a J-beta primer mix. The template-switch adaptor was a 5' adaptor with 12 random nucleotides. It tagged each cDNA molecule. TCRdb fed the 5' RACE reads into MiXCR, producing one record per CDR3 protein. The sample yields around 2 million distinct CDR3 sequences, about two fifths seen once. Total RNA extracted from each sample amounted to at least 5.5 micrograms. The germline gives CDR1 MGHRA, CDR2 YSYEKL. V was pared by 3 bases and J by 3 bases, with 15 bases between. This CDR3 spans 16 amino acids. This TCR came from a human donor in good health. Sequenced: blood. The chain has TRBV4-1 and TRBJ1-5, with D unclear. The CDR3 nucleotides are TGCGCCAGCAGCCAGCGGTCCCTCCTCTACAATCAGCCCCAGCATTTT. Encoded protein: CASSQRSLLYNQPQHF.